This T cell receptor beta chain originates from a study of CD8 T cells in ankylosing spondylitis. Study-level results: Peripheral blood samples showed relatively rare disease-linked clones, and these clones were CD8+. Ankylosing spondylitis blood seemed to carry a telltale TCR beta motif made of about 8 highly homologous variants. The authors reported significant enrichment of disease-linked clones in matched ankylosing spondylitis synovial fluid. There were earlier reports of some motif variants in reactive arthritis synovial fluid and blood.

Remarks on this clonotype: Its antigen is currently unknown.

TCRdb called the 5' RACE reads again in MiXCR, with one record for every CDR3 protein. The repertoire holds approximately 540,000 distinct CDR3 sequences, with approximately 12% as singletons. Sequences were obtained from blood, either unsorted or a sorted T cell fraction (not recorded which). This clonotype originated in a male donor with ankylosing spondylitis.

CDR3 sequence: CSVQGRANTEAFF. In DNA form, the CDR3 reads TGCAGCGTCCAGGGGAGGGCTAACACTGAAGCTTTCTTT. The chain is built from TRBV29-1 and TRBJ1-1; tentatively, D is TRBD1 (6 bases). The V gene's germline CDR1 is SQVTM and CDR2 ANQGSEA. The CDR3 runs to 13 residues. V lost 6 bases and J lost 2, with 13 bases in between.